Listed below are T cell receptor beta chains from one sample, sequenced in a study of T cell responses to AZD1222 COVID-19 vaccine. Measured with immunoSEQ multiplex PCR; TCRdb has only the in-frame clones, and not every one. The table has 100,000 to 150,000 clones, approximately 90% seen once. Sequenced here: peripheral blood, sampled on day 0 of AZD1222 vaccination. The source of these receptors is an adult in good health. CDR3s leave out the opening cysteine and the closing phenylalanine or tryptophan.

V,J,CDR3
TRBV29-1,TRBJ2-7,SVGGISYEQY
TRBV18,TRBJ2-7,ASSPGTSGSYEQY
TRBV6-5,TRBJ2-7,ASSLRDRSSYEQY
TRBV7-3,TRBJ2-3,ASSWGLAGVTDTQY
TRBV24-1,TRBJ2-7,ATSDWAGHEQY
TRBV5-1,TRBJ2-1,ASSLAAGGRNEQF
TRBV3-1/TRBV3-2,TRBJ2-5,ASSHSSSRPQETQY
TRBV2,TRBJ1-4,ASREGDTFNEKLF
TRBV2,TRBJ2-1,ASTPTGEQF
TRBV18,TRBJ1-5,ASSGDRDQPQH
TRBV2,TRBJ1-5,ASSERQGRQPQH
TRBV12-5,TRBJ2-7,ASGLVLGDWSYEQY
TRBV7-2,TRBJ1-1,ASSALVNTEAF
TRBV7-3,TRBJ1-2,ASSLTGYGYT
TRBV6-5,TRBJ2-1,ASSYLRVGRGIEQF
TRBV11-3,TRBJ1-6,ASSSGTYTSPLH
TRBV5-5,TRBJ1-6,ASSLALTGQGFGSPLH
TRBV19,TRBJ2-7,ASRTGQGQPYEQY
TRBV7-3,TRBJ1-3,ASSLTGGRDGNTIY
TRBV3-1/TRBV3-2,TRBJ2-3,ASSQAGRELSTDTQY
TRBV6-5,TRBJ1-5,ASSYSRQGGRQPQH
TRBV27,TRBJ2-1,ASSESVTANNEQF
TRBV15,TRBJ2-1,ATSRDASAQNYNEQF
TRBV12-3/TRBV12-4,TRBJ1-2,ASSFPGDYGYT
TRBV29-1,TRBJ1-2,SVGIGATSNYGYT
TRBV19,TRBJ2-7,ASSIAGPPYEQY
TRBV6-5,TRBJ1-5,ASLGQGAHQPQH
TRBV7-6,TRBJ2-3,ASSLDWGSTDTQY
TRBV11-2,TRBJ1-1,ASSLGDSGPGTEAF
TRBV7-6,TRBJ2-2,ASSLVDSTGELF
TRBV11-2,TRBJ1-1,ASSFGAGRTEAF
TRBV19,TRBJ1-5,ASSSVAGGNQPQH
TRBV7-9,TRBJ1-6,ASSLLDSYSPLH
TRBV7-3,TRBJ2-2,ASSLTNTGELF
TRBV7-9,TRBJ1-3,ATIRAGNTIY
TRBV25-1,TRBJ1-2,ASSRSWEGYT
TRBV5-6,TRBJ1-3,ASSSWWSSGNTIY
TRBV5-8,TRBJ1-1,ASSLAFLNTEAF
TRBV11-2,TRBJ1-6,ASSHGRRDNSPLH
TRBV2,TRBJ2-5,ASSFSKETQY
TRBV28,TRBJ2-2,ASRPSTGELF
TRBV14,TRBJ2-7,ASSQLYEQY
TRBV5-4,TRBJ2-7,ASSLAGTAYEQY
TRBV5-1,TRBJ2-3,ASSYPGEDTQY
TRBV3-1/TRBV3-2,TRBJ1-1,ASSPKTGGRYTEAF
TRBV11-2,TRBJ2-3,ASSHGLARTDTQY
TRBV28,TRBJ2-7,ASSFLGRYGPEQY
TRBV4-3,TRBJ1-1,ASSLTGDFRDTEAF
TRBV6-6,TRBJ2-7,ASSHRGSSYEQY
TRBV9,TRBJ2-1,ASSVLAEAYNEQF
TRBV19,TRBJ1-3,ASSTLVGGRSGNTIY
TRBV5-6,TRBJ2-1,ASGTGLAYNEQF
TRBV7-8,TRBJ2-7,ASSLELRGYEQY
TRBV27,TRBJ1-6,ASSLYNSPLH